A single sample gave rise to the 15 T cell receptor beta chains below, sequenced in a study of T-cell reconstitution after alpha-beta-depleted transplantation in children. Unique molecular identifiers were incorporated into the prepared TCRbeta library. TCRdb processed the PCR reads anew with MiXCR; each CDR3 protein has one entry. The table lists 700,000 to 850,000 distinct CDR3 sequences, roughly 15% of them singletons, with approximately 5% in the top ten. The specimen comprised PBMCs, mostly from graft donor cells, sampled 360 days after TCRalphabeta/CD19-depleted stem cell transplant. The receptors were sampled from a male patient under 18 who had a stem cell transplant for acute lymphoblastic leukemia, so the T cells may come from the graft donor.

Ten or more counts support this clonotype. Here the CDR3 DNA reads TGTGCCAGCAGTTTAACTTTATCCACCGGACCCTCCTATGGCTACACCTTC. This codes for CASSLTLSTGPSYGYTF. The chain has TRBV27 and TRBJ1-2, with D unclear. Trimming removed 2 bases at V and 4 bases at J, with 20 bases between. The length of the CDR3 is 17 residues. The germline CDR1 and CDR2 sequences are MNHEY and SMNVEV (reference sequence).

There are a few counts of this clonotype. The CDR3 DNA sequence: TGTGCCAGCAGCTTACCTCAGGGGGTAGCGGGAATGCAGTATTTT. This gives the protein CASSLPQGVAGMQYF. The gene calls are TRBV7-9 and TRBJ2-3; D possibly corresponds to TRBD2 (8 bases). The CDR3 loop spans 15 amino acids. Germline V lookup: CDR1 SEHNR, CDR2 FQNEAQ (reference sequence). Trimming shortened V by 2 bases and J by 11 bases, and 20 bases separated the two germline ends.

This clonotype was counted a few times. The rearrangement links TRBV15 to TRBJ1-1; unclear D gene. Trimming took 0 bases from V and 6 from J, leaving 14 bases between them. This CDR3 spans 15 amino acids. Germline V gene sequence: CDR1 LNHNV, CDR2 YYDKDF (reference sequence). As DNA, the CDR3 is TGTGCCACCAGCAGAGAATGGGGTTTAGGGCCTGAAGCTTTCTTT. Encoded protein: CATSREWGLGPEAFF. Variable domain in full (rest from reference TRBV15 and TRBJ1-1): DAMVIQNPRYQVTQFGKPVTLSCSQTLNHNVMYWYQQKSSQAPKLLFHYYDKDFNNEADTPDNFQSRRPNTSFCFLDIRSPGLGDTAMYLCATSREWGLGPEAFFGQGTRLTVV.

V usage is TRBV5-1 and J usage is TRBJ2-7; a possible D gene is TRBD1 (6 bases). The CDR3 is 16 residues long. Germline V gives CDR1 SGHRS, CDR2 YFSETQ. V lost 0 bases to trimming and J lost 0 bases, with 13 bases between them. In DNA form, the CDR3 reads TGCGCCAGCAGCTTGGTCTCAGGGGACATCTCCTACGAGCAGTACTTC. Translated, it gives CASSLVSGDISYEQYF. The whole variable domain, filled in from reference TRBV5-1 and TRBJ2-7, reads KAGVTQTPRYLIKTRGQQVTLSCSPISGHRSVSWYQQTPGQGLQFLFEYFSETQRNKGNFPGRFSGRQFSNSRSEMNVSTLELGDSALYLCASSLVSGDISYEQYFGPGTRLTVT.

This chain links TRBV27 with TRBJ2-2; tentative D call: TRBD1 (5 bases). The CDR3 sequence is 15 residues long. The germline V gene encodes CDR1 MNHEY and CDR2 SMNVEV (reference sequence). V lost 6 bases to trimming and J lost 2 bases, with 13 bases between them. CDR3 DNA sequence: TGTGCCAGCAGAGTGGAACAGGCTAACACCGGGGAGCTGTTTTTT. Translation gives CASRVEQANTGELFF.

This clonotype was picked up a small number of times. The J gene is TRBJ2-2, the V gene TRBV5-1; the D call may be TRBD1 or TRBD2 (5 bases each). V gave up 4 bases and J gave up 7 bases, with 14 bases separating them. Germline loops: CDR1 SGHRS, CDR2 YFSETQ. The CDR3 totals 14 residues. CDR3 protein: CASSKRDASGELFF. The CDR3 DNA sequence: TGCGCCAGCAGCAAACGGGACGCAAGCGGGGAGCTGTTTTTT.

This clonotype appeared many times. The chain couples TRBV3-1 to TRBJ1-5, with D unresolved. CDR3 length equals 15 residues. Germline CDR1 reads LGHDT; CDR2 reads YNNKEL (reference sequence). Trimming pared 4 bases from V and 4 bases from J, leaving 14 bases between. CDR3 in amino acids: CASSPGSKVNQPQHF. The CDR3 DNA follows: TGTGCCAGCAGCCCAGGATCGAAGGTTAATCAGCCCCAGCATTTT.

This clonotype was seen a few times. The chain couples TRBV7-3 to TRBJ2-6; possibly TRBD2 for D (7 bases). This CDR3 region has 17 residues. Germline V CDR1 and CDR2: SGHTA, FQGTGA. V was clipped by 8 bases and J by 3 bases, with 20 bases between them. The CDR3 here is CASLSWGGLGGANVLTF. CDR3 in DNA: TGTGCCAGCCTGTCCTGGGGGGGCTTAGGTGGGGCCAACGTCCTGACTTTC.

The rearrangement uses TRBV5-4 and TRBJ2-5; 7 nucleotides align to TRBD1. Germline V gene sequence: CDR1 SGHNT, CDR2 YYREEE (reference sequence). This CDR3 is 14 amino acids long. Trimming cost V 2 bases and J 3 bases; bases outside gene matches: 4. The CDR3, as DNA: TGTGCCAGCAGCTTTATCAGGGGGAAAGAGACCCAGTACTTC. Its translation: CASSFIRGKETQYF.

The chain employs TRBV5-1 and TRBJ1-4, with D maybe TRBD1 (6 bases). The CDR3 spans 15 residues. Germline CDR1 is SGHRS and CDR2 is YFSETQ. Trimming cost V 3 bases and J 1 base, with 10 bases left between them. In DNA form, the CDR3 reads TGCGCCAGCAGCTCATCAGGGGTAACTAATGAAAAACTGTTTTTT. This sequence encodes CASSSSGVTNEKLFF. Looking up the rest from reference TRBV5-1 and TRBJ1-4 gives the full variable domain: KAGVTQTPRYLIKTRGQQVTLSCSPISGHRSVSWYQQTPGQGLQFLFEYFSETQRNKGNFPGRFSGRQFSNSRSEMNVSTLELGDSALYLCASSSSGVTNEKLFFGSGTQLSVL.

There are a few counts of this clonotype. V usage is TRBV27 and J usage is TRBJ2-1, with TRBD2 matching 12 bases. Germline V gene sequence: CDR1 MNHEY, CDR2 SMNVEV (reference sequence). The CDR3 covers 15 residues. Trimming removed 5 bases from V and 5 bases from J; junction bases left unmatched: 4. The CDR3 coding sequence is TGTGCCAGCAGTAAATGGACTAGCGGGGACAATGAGCAGTTCTTC. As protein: CASSKWTSGDNEQFF.

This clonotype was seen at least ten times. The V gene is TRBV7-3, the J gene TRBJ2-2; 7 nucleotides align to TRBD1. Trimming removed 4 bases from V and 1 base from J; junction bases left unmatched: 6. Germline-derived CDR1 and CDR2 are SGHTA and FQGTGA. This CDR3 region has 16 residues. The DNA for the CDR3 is TGTGCCAGCAGCTACCTCCGGGACAGGAACACCGGGGAGCTGTTTTTT. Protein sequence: CASSYLRDRNTGELFF.

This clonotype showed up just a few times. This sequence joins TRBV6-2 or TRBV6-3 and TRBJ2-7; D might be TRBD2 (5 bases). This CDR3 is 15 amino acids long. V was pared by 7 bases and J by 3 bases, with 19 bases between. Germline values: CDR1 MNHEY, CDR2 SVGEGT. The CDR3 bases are TGTGCCAGCAACGCGGACTCTGGACGTGTCTACGAGCAGTACTTC. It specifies CASNADSGRVYEQYF.

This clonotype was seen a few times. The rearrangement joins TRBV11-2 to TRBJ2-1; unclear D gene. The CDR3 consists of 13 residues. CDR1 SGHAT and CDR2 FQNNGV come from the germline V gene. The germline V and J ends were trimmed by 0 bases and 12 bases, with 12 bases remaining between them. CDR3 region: CASSLESNLRQFF. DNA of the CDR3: TGTGCCAGCAGCTTAGAAAGCAATCTAAGGCAGTTCTTC.

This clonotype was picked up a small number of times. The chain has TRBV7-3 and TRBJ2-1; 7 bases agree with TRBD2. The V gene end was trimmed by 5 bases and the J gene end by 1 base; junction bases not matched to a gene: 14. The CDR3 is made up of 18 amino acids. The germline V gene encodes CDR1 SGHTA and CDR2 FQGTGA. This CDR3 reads CASSPRRSGTASYNEQFF. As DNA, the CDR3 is TGTGCCAGCAGCCCAAGACGGAGCGGGACGGCTTCCTACAATGAGCAGTTCTTC.